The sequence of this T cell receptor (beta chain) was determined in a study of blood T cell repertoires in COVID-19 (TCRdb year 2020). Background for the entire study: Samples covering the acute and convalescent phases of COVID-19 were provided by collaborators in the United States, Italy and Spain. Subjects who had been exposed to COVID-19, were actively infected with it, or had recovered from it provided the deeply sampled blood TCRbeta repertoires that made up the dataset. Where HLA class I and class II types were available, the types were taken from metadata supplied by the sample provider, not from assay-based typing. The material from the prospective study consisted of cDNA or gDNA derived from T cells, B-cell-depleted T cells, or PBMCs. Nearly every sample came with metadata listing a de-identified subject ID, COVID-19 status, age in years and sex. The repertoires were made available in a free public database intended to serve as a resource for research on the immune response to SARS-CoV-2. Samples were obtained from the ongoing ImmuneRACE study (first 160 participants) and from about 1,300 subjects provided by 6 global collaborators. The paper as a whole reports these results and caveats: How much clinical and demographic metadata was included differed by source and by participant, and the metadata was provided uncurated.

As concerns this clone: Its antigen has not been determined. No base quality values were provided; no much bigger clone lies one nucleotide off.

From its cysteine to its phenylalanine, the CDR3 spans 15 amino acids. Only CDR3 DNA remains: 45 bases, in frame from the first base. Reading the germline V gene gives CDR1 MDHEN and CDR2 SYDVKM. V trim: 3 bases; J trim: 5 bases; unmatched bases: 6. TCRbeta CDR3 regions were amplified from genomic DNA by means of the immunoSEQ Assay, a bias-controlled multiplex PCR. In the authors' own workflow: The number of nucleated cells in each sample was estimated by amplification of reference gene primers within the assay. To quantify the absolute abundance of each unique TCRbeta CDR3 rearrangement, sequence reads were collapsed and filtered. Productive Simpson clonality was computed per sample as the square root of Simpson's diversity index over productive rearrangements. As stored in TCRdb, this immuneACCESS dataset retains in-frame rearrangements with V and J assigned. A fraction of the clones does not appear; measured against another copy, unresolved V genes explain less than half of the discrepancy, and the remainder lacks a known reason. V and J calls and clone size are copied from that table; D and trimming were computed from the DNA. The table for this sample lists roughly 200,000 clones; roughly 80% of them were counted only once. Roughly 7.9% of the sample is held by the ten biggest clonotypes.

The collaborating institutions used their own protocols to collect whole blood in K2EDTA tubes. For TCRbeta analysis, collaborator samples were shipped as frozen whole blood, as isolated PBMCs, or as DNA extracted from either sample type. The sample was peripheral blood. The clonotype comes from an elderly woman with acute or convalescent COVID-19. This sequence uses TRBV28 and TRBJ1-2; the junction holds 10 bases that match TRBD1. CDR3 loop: CASSFAWDRGYGYTF. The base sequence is TGTGCCAGCAGTTTCGCCTGGGACAGGGGTTATGGCTACACCTTC.